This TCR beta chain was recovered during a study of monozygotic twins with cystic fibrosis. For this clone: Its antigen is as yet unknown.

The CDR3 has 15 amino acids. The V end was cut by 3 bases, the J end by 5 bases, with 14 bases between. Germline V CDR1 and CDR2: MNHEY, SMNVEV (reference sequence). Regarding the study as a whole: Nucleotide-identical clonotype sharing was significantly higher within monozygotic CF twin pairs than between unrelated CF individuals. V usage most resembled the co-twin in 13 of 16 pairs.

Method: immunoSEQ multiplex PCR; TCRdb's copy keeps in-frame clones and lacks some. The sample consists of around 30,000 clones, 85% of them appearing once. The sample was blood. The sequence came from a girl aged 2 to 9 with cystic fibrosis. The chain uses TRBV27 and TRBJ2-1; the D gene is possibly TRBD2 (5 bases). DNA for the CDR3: TGTGCCAGCAGTTTTGGGCGGGTAACCGACAATGAGCAGTTCTTC. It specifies CASSFGRVTDNEQFF.